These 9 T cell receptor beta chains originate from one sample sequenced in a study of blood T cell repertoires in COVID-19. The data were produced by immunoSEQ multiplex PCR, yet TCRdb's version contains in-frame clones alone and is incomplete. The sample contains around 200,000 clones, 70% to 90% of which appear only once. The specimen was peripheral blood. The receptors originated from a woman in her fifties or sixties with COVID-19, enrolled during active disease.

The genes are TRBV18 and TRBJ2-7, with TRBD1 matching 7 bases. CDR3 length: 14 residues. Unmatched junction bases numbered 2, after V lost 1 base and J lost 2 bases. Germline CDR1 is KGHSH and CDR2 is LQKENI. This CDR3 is CASSPQRGPYEQYF. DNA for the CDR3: TGTGCCAGCTCACCACAAAGGGGGCCCTACGAGCAGTACTTC.

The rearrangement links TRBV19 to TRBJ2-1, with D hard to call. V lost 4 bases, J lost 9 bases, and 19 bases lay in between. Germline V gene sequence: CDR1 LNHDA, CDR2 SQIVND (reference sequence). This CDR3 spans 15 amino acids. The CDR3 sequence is CASSNLRPTESEQFF. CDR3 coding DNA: TGTGCCAGTAGTAATCTAAGGCCGACGGAGAGTGAGCAGTTCTTC.

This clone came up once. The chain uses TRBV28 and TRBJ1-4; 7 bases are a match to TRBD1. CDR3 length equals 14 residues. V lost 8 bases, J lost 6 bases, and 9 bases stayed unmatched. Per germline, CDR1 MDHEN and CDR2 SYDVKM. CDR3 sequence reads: CASQRGGVYEKLFF. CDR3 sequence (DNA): TGTGCCAGCCAGCGAGGGGGCGTTTATGAAAAACTGTTTTTT.

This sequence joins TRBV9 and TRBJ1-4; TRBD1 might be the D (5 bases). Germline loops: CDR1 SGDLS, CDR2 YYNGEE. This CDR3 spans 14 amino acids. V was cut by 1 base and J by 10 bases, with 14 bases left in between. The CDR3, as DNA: TGTGCCAGCAGCGTAAGGAGGGGAGGTGGAAAACTGTTTTTT. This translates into CASSVRRGGGKLFF.

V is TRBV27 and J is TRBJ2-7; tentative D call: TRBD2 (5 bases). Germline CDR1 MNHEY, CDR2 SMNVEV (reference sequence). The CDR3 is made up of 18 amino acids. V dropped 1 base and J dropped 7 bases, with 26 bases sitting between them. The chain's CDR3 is CASSLFPPNTDFPWEQYF. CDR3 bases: TGTGCCAGCAGTTTATTCCCCCCAAATACGGACTTCCCGTGGGAGCAGTACTTC.

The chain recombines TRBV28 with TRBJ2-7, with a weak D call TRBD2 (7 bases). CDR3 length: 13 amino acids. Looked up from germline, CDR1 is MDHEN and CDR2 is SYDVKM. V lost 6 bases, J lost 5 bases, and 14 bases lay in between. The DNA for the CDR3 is TGTGCCAGCAGACCGAGCGGGACAAACGAGCAGTACTTC. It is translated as CASRPSGTNEQYF.

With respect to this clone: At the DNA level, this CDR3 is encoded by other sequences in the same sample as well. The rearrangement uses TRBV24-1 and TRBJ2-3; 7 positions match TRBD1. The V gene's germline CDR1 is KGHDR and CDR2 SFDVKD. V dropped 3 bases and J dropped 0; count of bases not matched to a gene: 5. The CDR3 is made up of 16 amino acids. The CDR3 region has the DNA TGTGCCACCAGTGATAGGACAGGTCCTAGCACAGATACGCAGTATTTT. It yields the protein CATSDRTGPSTDTQYF.

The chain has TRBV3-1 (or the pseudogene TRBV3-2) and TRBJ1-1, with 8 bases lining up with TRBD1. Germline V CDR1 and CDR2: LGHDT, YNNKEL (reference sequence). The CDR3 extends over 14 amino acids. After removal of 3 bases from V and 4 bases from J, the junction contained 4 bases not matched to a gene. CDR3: CASSQAGGSTEAFF. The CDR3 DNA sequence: TGTGCCAGCAGCCAGGCAGGGGGCAGCACTGAAGCTTTCTTT.

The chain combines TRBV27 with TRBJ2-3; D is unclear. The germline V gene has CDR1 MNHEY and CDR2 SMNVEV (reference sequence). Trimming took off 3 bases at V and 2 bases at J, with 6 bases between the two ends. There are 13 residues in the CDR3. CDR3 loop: CASSLRYTDTQYF. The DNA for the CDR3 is TGTGCCAGCAGTTTGAGGTACACAGATACGCAGTATTTT.